This TCR beta chain was obtained from a study of T cell responses to AZD1222 COVID-19 vaccine. Looking at the study overall: Both about-4-week and about-12-week second-dose recipients were combined.

Of note for this clone: Its antigen is undetermined.

Study outcomes and limitations: Seropositive at baseline were only a handful of AZD1222 recipients.

Repertoires were generated with immunoSEQ multiplex PCR, while TCRdb's copy carries only in-frame clones and drops some. The sample holds approximately 110,000 clones, roughly 90% seen once. V lost 1 base, J lost 0 bases, and 17 bases lay in between. The length of the CDR3 is 17 residues. Germline CDR1 and CDR2: SGHTS and YDEGEE. This chain uses TRBV5-8 with TRBJ2-7; tentatively, D is TRBD1 (6 bases). The receptor was derived from an adult in good health. This specimen consisted of peripheral blood, obtained on day 0 of AZD1222 vaccination. The CDR3 coding sequence is TGTGCCAGCAGCTTGTTTATGGGACATCTGAGCTCCTACGAGCAGTACTTC. Protein: CASSLFMGHLSSYEQYF.